This is a list of T cell receptor beta chains from one sample in a study of CD8+ T cells in alopecia areata. The protocol was immunoSEQ multiplex PCR, while the TCRdb copy is restricted to in-frame clones and leaves out a portion. The profile shows fewer than 70,000 clones, around 40% of them singletons. Source material: NKG2D-low CD8+ T cells sorted from blood. These receptors were obtained from a human donor with alopecia areata. Both conserved end residues are trimmed from each CDR3. The order of the fields is D gene, V gene, J gene, CDR3 protein. D genes are given only for firm matches.

D: TRBD1; V: TRBV7-2; J: TRBJ2-7; CDR3: ASSLVGQAIPPYEQY
D: .; V: TRBV7-2; J: TRBJ2-3; CDR3: ASSLVARGEQY
D: TRBD2; V: TRBV5-1; J: TRBJ2-1; CDR3: ASSLTSDNEQF
D: .; V: TRBV28; J: TRBJ1-1; CDR3: ASSLPGNTEAF
D: TRBD1; V: TRBV6-8; J: TRBJ1-2; CDR3: ASRDRDRGPYGYT
D: .; V: TRBV29-1; J: TRBJ1-1; CDR3: SVSGARVNTEAF
D: .; V: TRBV7-9; J: TRBJ1-5; CDR3: ASSFRMEPQH
D: .; V: TRBV13; J: TRBJ2-5; CDR3: ASSLEDTEETQY
D: .; V: TRBV30; J: TRBJ1-1; CDR3: AWSSGKTEAF
D: TRBD1; V: TRBV6-5; J: TRBJ1-5; CDR3: ASSGGTGGNQPQH
D: .; V: TRBV4-1; J: TRBJ2-7; CDR3: ASSYIGGQYYEQY
D: .; V: TRBV18; J: TRBJ2-2; CDR3: ASSPSLYISDSNTGELF
D: .; V: TRBV7-9; J: TRBJ2-7; CDR3: ASSFLAYYEQY
D: .; V: TRBV6-6; J: TRBJ2-5; CDR3: ASSHVGRLGQETQY
D: TRBD1; V: TRBV7-9; J: TRBJ2-5; CDR3: ASSSGQGVETQY
D: .; V: TRBV29-1; J: TRBJ2-1; CDR3: SVEGGRERDLYNEQF
D: .; V: TRBV27; J: TRBJ1-1; CDR3: ASSTAGMTEAF
D: .; V: TRBV7-9; J: TRBJ2-3; CDR3: ASSVTDTQY
D: .; V: TRBV2; J: TRBJ1-5; CDR3: ASNPLEPAGNQPQH
D: .; V: TRBV4-3; J: TRBJ2-7; CDR3: ASSQEVGTLLYEQY
D: .; V: TRBV7-8; J: TRBJ2-1; CDR3: ASSLLASSSYNEQF
D: TRBD2; V: TRBV28; J: TRBJ2-3; CDR3: ASSAGLAELDTQY
D: .; V: TRBV2; J: TRBJ2-7; CDR3: ASSDDRRGYEQY
D: .; V: TRBV29-1; J: TRBJ1-1; CDR3: SYWGLQNTEAF
D: .; V: TRBV23-1; J: TRBJ1-1; CDR3: ASKQIMNTEAF
D: .; V: TRBV25-1; J: TRBJ2-1; CDR3: ASRWDSYNEQF
D: .; V: TRBV6-5; J: TRBJ2-3; CDR3: ASSYSLQGGDTQY
D: .; V: TRBV5-1; J: TRBJ1-4; CDR3: ASSLERPGRSFREKLF
D: .; V: TRBV30; J: TRBJ1-2; CDR3: AWSLPFHYT
D: TRBD2; V: TRBV30; J: TRBJ2-1; CDR3: AWRRGGIGEQF
D: .; V: TRBV13; J: TRBJ2-5; CDR3: ASSQDWGRTQY
D: TRBD1; V: TRBV7-2; J: TRBJ2-1; CDR3: ASSFLTGGKDEQF
D: .; V: TRBV2; J: TRBJ2-7; CDR3: ASSYSWGDYEQY
D: TRBD2; V: TRBV7-9; J: TRBJ2-7; CDR3: ASSSFSGTAYEQY
D: TRBD1; V: TRBV9; J: TRBJ2-7; CDR3: ASSMGTGSSEQY
D: .; V: TRBV29-1; J: TRBJ1-1; CDR3: SVLGVGNTEAF